This entry concerns a single T cell receptor (beta chain). This receptor's antigen is unknown. Qualities for individual bases were not recorded, and no much larger clone is one base off. The data derive from a study of vaccination effects on CD4 cells after COVID-19 (dated by TCRdb to between 2021 and 2022). Background on the whole study: Across the study, the median time from the second dose to post-vaccine sampling was 72 days (range 14 to 241). SARS-CoV-2 spike-specific CD4+ TCR repertoires from before and after mRNA vaccination were compared in COVID-19 convalescent patients and in infection-naive vaccine recipients. A total of over nine COVID-19 convalescent patients and a handful of SARS-CoV-2-naive healthy vaccine recipients were included in the full study. In the study, cultures from other donors were sequenced using the Oncomine TCR Beta short-read assay on an Illumina iSeq 100.

The paper as a whole reports these results and caveats: Limitations of the study were the small number of convalescent patients and the absence of early post-infection timepoints. Both infection-induced and vaccine-induced clones contracted markedly at late post-vaccination timepoints, which is consistent with waning T cell responses. Among healthy vaccine recipients, nearly all vaccine-induced clones were SARS-CoV-2 mono-reactive, and only 1 of 255 was cross-reactive with common cold coronaviruses.

Library preparation employed the immunoSEQ multiplex PCR assay. DNA from the cultured and isolated CD4+ T cells underwent TCR beta CDR3 sequencing. The study's own analysis went as follows. Non-productive TCR sequences were discarded, and reads were trimmed to the CDR3 region, with only CDR3s of 7 or more amino acids retained. Antigen-specific clonotypes were identified using the MANAFEST web app by comparison of expansion in peptide wells against reference cultures. To count as positive, a clone had to show expansion at FDR<0.05 compared with the reference and with all other wells, an odds ratio above 5, and a frequency above 0.1% in two replicate wells. A clonotype was called cross-reactive if it was significantly expanded both in SARS-CoV-2 spike wells and in at least one common cold coronavirus spike condition. CDR3 similarity was assessed by Levenshtein distance with the stringdist R package, and unrooted trees were built with ape in R 3.6.1. TCRdb took over this immuneACCESS table, retaining in-frame rearrangements with V and J assigned. Such tables are incomplete; in checked studies, under half of the missing clones stem from an unresolved V gene, and the remainder is unexplained. D and trimming were read from the DNA, whereas the V and J calls and clone size are those reported in that table. Across this sample there are about 80,000 clones, with over 75% seen only once. The ten largest clones take up more than 0.85% of the sample.

To identify antigen-specific CD4+ T cell clonotypes by their expansion, the ViraFEST assay first stimulated PBMC with viral peptide pools and then applied TCR sequencing. After around 11 days of culture, CD4+ T cells were isolated with the EasySep CD4+ T cell isolation kit. Participants received two doses of either the BNT162b2 or the mRNA-1273 mRNA SARS-CoV-2 vaccine. Healthy vaccine recipients had no prior SARS-CoV-2 infection, confirmed by negative nucleocapsid antibodies before and after vaccination. A few million PBMC per well were cultured with approximately 10 ug/ml peptides in IMDM containing roughly 5% human AB serum, about 9.7 IU/ml IL-2 and gentamicin. Half of the culture medium was replaced with fresh IL-2-containing medium on days 3 and 7. Unless otherwise noted, each peptide stimulation condition was cultured in triplicate wells. PBMC were separated from whole blood using Ficoll-Paque Plus gradient centrifugation and were then either cryopreserved at -140C or used fresh. The spike proteins of SARS-CoV-2 and of the common cold coronaviruses HCoV-NL63, HCoV-OC43 and HCoV-229E were spanned by overlapping peptide pools. Genomic DNA was extracted from cultured CD4+ T cells with the QIAamp micro DNA kit.

The sequence was obtained from a human donor who received a COVID-19 vaccine. The sample here was CD4+ T cells from PBMCs cultured with HCoV-OC43 spike peptides, taken after COVID-19 vaccination. What the cell subset or site label conveys for this sample: HCoV-OC43 spike overlapping peptide pool stimulation.

The CDR3 corresponds to CASRGTTNEKLFF. The sequenced DNA is TGTGCCAGCAGGGGCACAACTAATGAAAAACTGTTTTTT. The chain joins TRBV11-2 to TRBJ1-4; no D segment can be confidently identified. The CDR3 runs 13 residues from the cysteine to the phenylalanine. Just CDR3 DNA is preserved here, 39 bases in frame from base 1. Cut back by 6 bases and 0 bases, the V and J ends lie 5 bases apart. From the germline V gene, CDR1 is SGHAT and CDR2 is FQNNGV.